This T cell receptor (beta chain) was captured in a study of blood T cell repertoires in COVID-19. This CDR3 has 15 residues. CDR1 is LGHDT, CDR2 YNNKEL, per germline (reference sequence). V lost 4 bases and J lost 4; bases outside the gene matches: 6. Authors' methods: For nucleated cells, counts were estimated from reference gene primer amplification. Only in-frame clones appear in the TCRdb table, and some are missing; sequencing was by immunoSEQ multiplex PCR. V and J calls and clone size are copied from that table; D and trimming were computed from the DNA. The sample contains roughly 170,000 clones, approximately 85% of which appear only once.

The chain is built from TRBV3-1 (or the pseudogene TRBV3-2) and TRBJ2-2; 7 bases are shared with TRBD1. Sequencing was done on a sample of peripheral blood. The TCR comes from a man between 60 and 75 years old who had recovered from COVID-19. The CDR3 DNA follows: TGTGCCAGCAGCCTAACAGGGGCGGGCACCGGGGAGCTGTTTTTT. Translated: CASSLTGAGTGELFF.